The 10 T cell receptor beta chains below come from one sample, sequenced in a study of breast tumors, draining lymph nodes, adjacent tissues. TCRdb reprocessed the multiplex PCR reads with MiXCR, giving one entry per CDR3 protein. This table has about 47,000 distinct CDR3 sequences, about 23% appearing once. Material for sequencing was breast tumor tissue. Receptors were obtained from a female donor with breast cancer. Some clones in this sample may be carry-over from other donors' samples.

A few counts support this clonotype. This chain uses TRBV5-4 with TRBJ2-1; D is uncertain. This CDR3 spans 16 amino acids. Germline V CDR1 and CDR2: SGHNT, YYREEE (reference sequence). Trimming stripped 0 bases from V and 8 bases from J, with 18 bases between. CDR3 amino acids: CASSLAPHGLSDEQFF. CDR3 bases: TGTGCCAGCAGCTTGGCCCCTCACGGGTTGAGCGATGAGCAGTTCTTC.

This chain links TRBV27 with TRBJ2-5; TRBD2 matches 7 bases. The CDR3 extends over 15 amino acids. V was pared by 3 bases and J by 5 bases, with 9 bases of the junction left unmatched. Per germline, CDR1 MNHEY and CDR2 SMNVEV (reference sequence). In DNA, the CDR3 is TGTGCCAGCAGTTTGAGTGGCGGGGGTGGGGAGACCCAGTACTTC. Protein sequence: CASSLSGGGGETQYF.

Many counts were recorded for this clonotype. This chain's CDR3 is CSAREVGQGRNYGYTF. Here the CDR3 DNA reads TGCAGTGCTAGGGAAGTCGGACAGGGCAGAAACTATGGCTACACCTTC. V gene TRBV20-1 combines with J gene TRBJ1-2, with 8 bases aligning to TRBD1. Looked up from germline, CDR1 is DFQATT and CDR2 is SNEGSKA (reference sequence). Germline trimming cut 3 bases from V and 2 bases from J; bases unmatched to any gene: 11. There are 16 residues in the CDR3.

This clonotype came up many times. J is TRBJ2-1 and V is TRBV6-5; 9 positions agree with TRBD2. Germline V gene data show CDR1 as MNHEY and CDR2 as SVGAGI. After removal of 6 bases from V and 4 bases from J, the junction contained 4 bases not matched to a gene. The CDR3 length is 14 residues. Here the CDR3 DNA reads TGTGCCAGCAGAGTAGCGGGAGCTTACAATGAGCAGTTCTTC. It encodes CASRVAGAYNEQFF.

This clonotype was seen many times. The chain links TRBV20-1 to TRBJ2-1; tentatively, D is TRBD2 (6 bases). Trimming removed 5 bases from V and 3 bases from J, with 8 bases in between. The germline CDR1 and CDR2 sequences are DFQATT and SNEGSKA (reference sequence). The CDR3 contains 12 residues. The CDR3 bases are TGCAGTGCTTACGGGAGCTACAATGAGCAGTTCTTC. It is translated as CSAYGSYNEQFF.

This clonotype turned up a few times. A much larger clone lies one base from this, so it may be a read error. This chain connects TRBV11-2 to TRBJ2-7; 9 bases agree with TRBD1. CDR3 length equals 14 residues. From germline, CDR1 is SGHAT and CDR2 FQNNGV. CDR3 DNA sequence: TGTGCCAGCAACTTAGGGACAGGGAAAAGGGTGCAGTACTTC. Translating gives CASNLGTGKRVQYF.

This clonotype was counted ten times or more. The gene calls are TRBV29-1 and TRBJ2-2; D gene uncertain. V lost 4 bases to trimming and J lost 0 bases, with 9 bases between them. This CDR3 spans 14 amino acids. Germline CDR1 and CDR2: SQVTM and ANQGSEA. The CDR3 spells CSVVGMANTGELFF. In DNA, the CDR3 is TGCAGCGTTGTCGGTATGGCGAACACCGGGGAGCTGTTTTTT.

In this sample, this clonotype turned up many times. The genes are TRBV4-1 and TRBJ1-2; possible D gene TRBD1, 5 bases. This CDR3 is built from 16 residues. The germline CDR1 and CDR2 sequences are MGHRA and YSYEKL. Deletions cut 4 bases from V and 2 bases from J, with 17 bases between. The CDR3 is CASSPSLGRQNYGYTF. CDR3 nucleotide sequence: TGCGCCAGCAGCCCTTCTCTGGGACGCCAAAACTATGGCTACACCTTC.

This clonotype has ten or more counts. The rearrangement joins TRBV6-1 to TRBJ2-3; 8 bases align to TRBD1. V lost 6 bases, J lost 3 bases, and 8 bases stayed unmatched. The CDR3 loop spans 15 amino acids. Germline V gene lookup returns CDR1 MNHNS and CDR2 SASEGT. In DNA, the CDR3 is TGTGCCAGCAGGCCCACAGGGGGTCGGACAGATACGCAGTATTTT. It is translated as CASRPTGGRTDTQYF.

This clonotype was detected many times. This chain uses TRBV7-2 with TRBJ1-4, with D perhaps TRBD1 (6 bases). The germline gives CDR1 SGHTA, CDR2 FQGNSA. V was shortened by 1 base and J by 6 bases, with 9 bases between the two germline ends. The CDR3 contains 14 residues. This CDR3 is CASSLGGQYEKLFF. The CDR3 DNA sequence: TGTGCCAGCAGCTTAGGGGGACAATATGAAAAACTGTTTTTT.